The T cell receptor beta chain described here comes from a study of post-analysis software for immune sequencing data (dated by TCRdb to the mid-2010s). With regard to the full study: Recorded disease courses included relapsing-remitting, secondary progressive and progressive-relapsing multiple sclerosis, with some patients lacking subtype annotation. The multiple sclerosis patient repertoires were compared with approximately 11 previously published healthy control repertoires from donors aged roughly 6 to 27 years. A subset of samples was prepared in parallel using single-end sample barcoding, then pooled and co-amplified after Illumina adapter ligation.

On the study overall, not on this receptor specifically: Significantly higher frequencies in patients than in controls were found for roughly 5 TRBV segments, including TRBV5-6, TRBV5-1 and TRBV20-1. Strong co-clustering of samples prepared in the same batch was shown by direct clustering with F measure, prompting a batch-effect correction. Compared with controls, multiple sclerosis patients had significantly lower normalized Chao1 diversity, a finding suggesting substantial peripheral T-cell clonal expansion. The multiple sclerosis patient group was slightly younger than the control group.

This clonotype has just a few counts. This receptor's antigen is unknown. Within one base of it there is no much larger clone, and no base qualities were kept. To demonstrate the VDJtools post-analysis software, TCR beta repertoires were profiled from the peripheral blood of over ten young patients with multiple sclerosis. The multiple sclerosis patients were children and adolescents ranging in age from roughly 6 to 16 years. The method behind the library was PCR. Sequencing was performed on an Illumina HiSeq 2500. Unique molecular identifiers were incorporated into TCR beta cDNA libraries to reduce PCR and sequencing biases. Some 500,000 cDNA molecules were obtained per 1 to 10 million input T cells, so each molecule approximated one T cell. The patient libraries were prepared and sequenced using the same protocol as the earlier healthy control dataset. Within a given batch, samples were prepared together, multiplexed and sequenced on the same HiSeq lane. As for the authors' bioinformatics: Raw barcoded reads were processed with MIGEC, and single-read molecular identifier groups were discarded before consensus assembly and CDR3 extraction. Clonotype tables were post-analysed with VDJtools, normalizing diversity by down-sampling all datasets to the smallest sample size. In repertoire overlap clustering, CDR3 amino acid sequences, but not nucleotide sequences, were matched to correct batch-related cross-sample contamination. In-frame beta chains were kept once TCRdb had trimmed the public reads at Q25 with fastp and called clones with MiXCR. A single entry per CDR3 protein holds the most common genes and DNA from its merged rows. These V and J calls are TCRdb output, not the study's own analysis. This sample comprises 820,000 or so distinct CDR3 sequences, roughly half of them detected only once. Together, the top ten hold about 4.5% of the sample.

From the cysteine through the phenylalanine, the CDR3 covers 16 amino acids. Only the CDR3 part of the read is kept: 48 bases, read in frame from the first base. At the junction V is shortened by 2 bases and J by 4 bases; bases outside the gene matches: 7. CDR1 MNHEY and CDR2 SVGAGI were looked up in the germline V gene. The sequence is built from TRBV6-5 and TRBJ2-3; TRBD1 agrees with 9 junctional bases. Input material: blood. The source is a girl aged 10 to 17 with multiple sclerosis. The CDR3 amino acid sequence is: CASSYRGTGWADTQYF. The DNA is TGTGCCAGCAGTTACAGGGGGACAGGGTGGGCAGATACGCAGTATTTT.